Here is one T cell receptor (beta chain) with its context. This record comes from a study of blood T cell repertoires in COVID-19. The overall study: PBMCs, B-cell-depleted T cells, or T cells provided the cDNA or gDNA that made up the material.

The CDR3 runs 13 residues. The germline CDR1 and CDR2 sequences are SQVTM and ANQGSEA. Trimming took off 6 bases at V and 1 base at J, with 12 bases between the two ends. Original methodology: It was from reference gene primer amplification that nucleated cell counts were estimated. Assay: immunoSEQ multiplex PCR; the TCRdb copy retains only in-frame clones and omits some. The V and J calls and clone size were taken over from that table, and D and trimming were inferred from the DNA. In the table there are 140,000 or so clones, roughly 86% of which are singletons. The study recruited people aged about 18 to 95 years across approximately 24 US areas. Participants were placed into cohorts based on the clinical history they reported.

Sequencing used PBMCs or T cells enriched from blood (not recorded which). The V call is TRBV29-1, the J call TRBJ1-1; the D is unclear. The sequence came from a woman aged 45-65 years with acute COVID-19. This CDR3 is CSVHPRGNTEAFF. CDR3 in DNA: TGCAGCGTGCACCCCCGGGGGAACACTGAAGCTTTCTTT. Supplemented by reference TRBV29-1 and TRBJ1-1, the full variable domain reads SAVISQKPSRDICQRGTSLTIQCQVDSQVTMMFWYRQQPGQSLTLIATANQGSEATYESGFVIDKFPISRPNLTFSTLTVSNMSPEDSSIYLCSVHPRGNTEAFFGQGTRLTVV.